This TCR beta chain was observed in a study of blood T cell repertoires in COVID-19. Original data processing: Amplification with reference gene primers provided the estimates of nucleated cell counts. The method was immunoSEQ multiplex PCR; TCRdb's version includes in-frame clones alone and lacks a portion of them. The DNA gave D and trimming, while V, J and clone size come from that table. The sample has roughly 79,000 clones, roughly 90% seen once. This clone was detected only once. This TCR was recovered from a man aged 50 to 59 with active COVID-19. Sequenced material: peripheral blood.

CDR3 nucleotide sequence: TGTGCCAGCAGCTTCCGAACGGGAGGTGGCACAGATACGCAGTATTTT. This encodes CASSFRTGGGTDTQYF. The rearrangement uses TRBV5-8 and TRBJ2-3, with TRBD2 identical over 7 bases. Trimming at V came to 2 bases and at J to 1 base, leaving 7 bases not matched to a gene. In germline, CDR1 is SGHTS, CDR2 YDEGEE. The CDR3 has 16 amino acids.